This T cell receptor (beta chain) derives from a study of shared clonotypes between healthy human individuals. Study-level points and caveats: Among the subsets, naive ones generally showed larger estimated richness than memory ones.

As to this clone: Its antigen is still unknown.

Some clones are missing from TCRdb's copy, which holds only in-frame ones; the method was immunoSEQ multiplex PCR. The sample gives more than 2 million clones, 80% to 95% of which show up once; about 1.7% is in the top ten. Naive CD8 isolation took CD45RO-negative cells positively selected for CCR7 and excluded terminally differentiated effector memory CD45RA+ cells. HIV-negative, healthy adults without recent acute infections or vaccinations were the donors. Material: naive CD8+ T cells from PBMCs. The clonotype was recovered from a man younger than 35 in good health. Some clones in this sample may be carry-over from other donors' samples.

This CDR3 is CASSLVPGANYGYTF. The CDR3, as DNA: TGTGCCAGCAGCTTAGTTCCGGGAGCTAACTATGGCTACACCTTC. The chain combines TRBV11-2 with TRBJ1-2; D call uncertain. Trimming pared 1 base from V and 0 bases from J, leaving 9 bases between. Germline-derived CDR1 and CDR2 are SGHAT and FQNNGV. The length of the CDR3 is 15 residues.